This entry is about one T cell receptor beta chain. Its antigen is undetermined. The data belong to a study of shared clonotypes between healthy human individuals. Study results and caveats: Rarefaction showed sorted-subset sequencing was incomplete despite large depth.

The V end was cut by 7 bases, the J end by 2 bases, with 12 bases between. Germline CDR1 reads MNHEY; CDR2 reads SMNVEV (reference sequence). There are 13 residues in the CDR3. CD45RO-negative, CCR7-selected cells formed the naive CD8 fraction, which excluded terminally differentiated effector memory CD45RA+ cells. Authors' processing steps: ImmunoSEQ only sent back junction sequences with no quality scores, so filtering was done differently. Some clones are missing from TCRdb's copy, which holds only in-frame ones; the method was immunoSEQ multiplex PCR. V and J calls and clone size are copied from that table; D and trimming were computed from the DNA. The sample records roughly 2 million clones, about 94% being singletons.

The rearrangement joins TRBV27 to TRBJ2-7; tentatively, D is TRBD2 (6 bases). This receptor was taken from a man aged 18 to 35 in good health. The sequenced material came from naive CD8+ T cells sorted from blood. CDR3: CASTGGVPYEQYF. In DNA, the CDR3 is TGTGCCAGCACCGGCGGGGTCCCCTACGAGCAGTACTTC.